Sequencing of this T cell receptor beta chain was carried out in a study of T cell repertoires in cytomegalovirus infection. Study background: CMV infection and matching HLA type were both indicated by public TCR beta signatures. General study findings and limits: Pooled public TCR beta family frequency picked out CMV carriers with the relevant HLA. In two of eight donors, the top clonotype was HLA-C-restricted CMV-specific.

Germline assignment: CDR1 MNHNS and CDR2 SASEGT. This CDR3 is 15 amino acids long. The V and J ends lost 6 bases and 2 bases respectively, with 11 bases between them. This clonotype was seen repeatedly, ten times or more. Its antigen is unknown. TCRdb ran MiXCR on the reads and lists one entry per CDR3 protein. The repertoire holds a few hundred thousand distinct CDR3 sequences, with approximately 14% as singletons. This chain uses TRBV6-1 with TRBJ2-6; no definite D call. The TCR was taken from a human donor in good health (CMV status not recorded). Some clones in this sample may be carry-over from other donors' samples. Material: PBMCs. The CDR3 sequence: CASRSADAGANVLTF. CDR3 sequence (DNA): TGTGCCAGCAGATCCGCCGATGCTGGGGCCAACGTCCTGACTTTC.